The clone carrying this TCR beta chain was counted ten times or more. What it binds is unknown. Germline V gene lookup returns CDR1 SGHTA and CDR2 FQGNSA. The V end was cut by 1 base, the J end by 4 bases, with 16 bases between. The length of the CDR3 is 16 residues. These data originate in a study of CD8+CD57+ T cells in acquired aplastic anemia. Regarding the study as a whole: Sharing between patients and controls was observed for some 27 CD8+ CDR3 sequences.

Before being chosen for sequencing, patients had shown CD8+CD57+ cell expansion by flow cytometry. The TCR beta profiling, which covered VDJ combination and CDR3 sequence, was carried out using genomic DNA as the template. TCRdb reprocessed the reads with MiXCR, giving one entry per CDR3 protein. The table records about 120,000 distinct CDR3 sequences, over 30% of them present only once. Material for sequencing was sorted CD4+, CD8+, or CD8+CD57+ T cells (not recorded which) from PBMCs. The clonotype originates from a human donor with aplastic anemia. The V call is TRBV7-2, the J call TRBJ1-1, with a weak D call TRBD1 (6 bases). The CDR3 loop reads CASSLEGGGVGTEAFF. CDR3 DNA sequence: TGTGCCAGCAGCTTAGAGGGGGGAGGGGTGGGCACTGAAGCTTTCTTT.